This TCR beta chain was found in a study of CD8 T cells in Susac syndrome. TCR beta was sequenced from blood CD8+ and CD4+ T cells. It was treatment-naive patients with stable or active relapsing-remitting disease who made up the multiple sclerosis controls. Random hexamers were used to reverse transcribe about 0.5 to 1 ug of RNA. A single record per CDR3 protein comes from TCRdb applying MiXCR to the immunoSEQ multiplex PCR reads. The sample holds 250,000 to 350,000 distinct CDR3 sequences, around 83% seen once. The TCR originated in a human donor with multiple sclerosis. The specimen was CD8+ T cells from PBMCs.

The CDR3 loop reads CASSVGGVHYEQYF. The CDR3 coding sequence is TGTGCCAGCAGCGTAGGAGGGGTCCACTACGAGCAGTACTTC. V and J are TRBV9 and TRBJ2-7; D is perhaps TRBD1 or TRBD2 (5 bases each). The ends were cut back, 0 bases at V and 3 bases at J, with 10 bases in the middle. The CDR3 sequence is 14 residues long. The germline V gene encodes CDR1 SGDLS and CDR2 YYNGEE.